This is a list of T cell receptor beta chains from one sample in a study of blood T cell repertoires in COVID-19. Profiled with immunoSEQ multiplex PCR; TCRdb holds only in-frame clones, not every one. Here the sample spans approximately 190,000 clones, about 88% being singletons. Sequenced: peripheral blood. The receptor set was obtained from a man aged 25 to 40 with active or convalescent COVID-19. Each CDR3 is given with its conserved first and last residue. Not all rows give a size; the values are once, few, many and, for expanded clones, a class.

clone size: once; V gene: TRBV27; J gene: TRBJ1-5; CDR3 protein: CASRGGTGLSNQPQHF
clone size: .; V gene: TRBV29-1; J gene: TRBJ2-2; CDR3 protein: CSVTGIVGTGELFF
clone size: .; V gene: TRBV27; J gene: TRBJ1-2; CDR3 protein: CASSPDRGNGYTF
clone size: once; V gene: TRBV28; J gene: TRBJ2-1; CDR3 protein: CASSFAQGAEQFF
clone size: .; V gene: TRBV6-5; J gene: TRBJ1-4; CDR3 protein: CASSYSGGRANEKLFF
clone size: .; V gene: TRBV10-2; J gene: TRBJ1-1; CDR3 protein: CASSGGGNRMNTEAFF
clone size: .; V gene: TRBV12-3/TRBV12-4; J gene: TRBJ1-2; CDR3 protein: CASSLGGFYGYTF
clone size: .; V gene: TRBV24-1; J gene: TRBJ2-2; CDR3 protein: CATSGVTSPTGELFF
clone size: .; V gene: TRBV9; J gene: TRBJ2-7; CDR3 protein: CASSVEGLAGGLPSYEQYF
clone size: .; V gene: TRBV11-3; J gene: TRBJ2-2; CDR3 protein: CASSPRTSGSSTGELFF